The clone carrying this T cell receptor beta chain appeared a few times. The data were taken from a study of response to subunit inactivated influenza vaccine. The V end was cut by 5 bases, the J end by 2 bases, with 16 bases between. CDR1 SGHVS and CDR2 FQNEAQ come from the germline V gene. CDR3 length equals 16 residues. TCRdb reprocessed the RT-PCR reads via MiXCR and lists one record per CDR3 protein. This sample carries about 650,000 distinct CDR3 sequences, 15% to 19% of them seen once, and the ten largest clones take 9.5% to 13%. This specimen was PBMCs from blood, taken 11 to 12 days after vaccination. This chain joins TRBV7-8 and TRBJ1-3; D is unclear. The receptor was isolated from a middle-aged man who received an inactivated influenza vaccine. CDR3 bases: TGTGCCAGCAGCCCTATAAACCAAGGGCCTGGAAACACCATATATTTT. This sequence encodes CASSPINQGPGNTIYF.